What follows describes a single T cell receptor (beta chain). Its specificity is unknown. These data belong to a study of shared clonotypes between healthy human individuals. The length of the CDR3 is 16 residues. Looked up from germline, CDR1 is KGHSH and CDR2 is LQKENI. V lost 3 bases to trimming and J lost 0 bases, with 12 bases between them. Study results and limitations: Clonotype sharing among the donors was expected to vary with sequencing depth.

Profiling relied on immunoSEQ multiplex PCR, and the TCRdb table lists in-frame clones only, not all of them. The data contain approximately 1,000,000 clones, around three quarters of them seen just once; the ten biggest clones take up 0.52%. This rearrangement joins TRBV18 to TRBJ2-1; D is uncertain. The receptor was isolated from a young man in good health. Some clones in this sample may be carry-over from other donors' samples. Source material: memory CD4+ T cells from PBMCs. Subset reported: CD45RA-negative fraction. The CDR3 is CASSPPARSSYNEQFF. CDR3 nucleotides: TGTGCCAGCTCACCCCCTGCGAGGAGCTCCTACAATGAGCAGTTCTTC.